Sequencing of this T cell receptor beta chain was carried out in a study of blood T cells in healthy people across ages. Every donor provided 8.5 to 10 milliliters of peripheral blood. PCR was performed a second time for about 7 to 12 cycles using a sample-barcoded 5' primer and a J-beta primer mix. TCRdb used MiXCR to reprocess the 5' RACE reads, holding one entry per CDR3 protein. Of hundreds of thousands of distinct CDR3 sequences listed, 58% are singletons. The sample consisted of blood. This receptor was identified in a man in his sixties in good health.

The CDR3 DNA sequence: TGTGCCAGCAGCCGGGAGGGACCTAGGGAAAAACTGTTTTTT. Amino acids: CASSREGPREKLFF. V usage is TRBV7-2 and J usage is TRBJ1-4, with D perhaps TRBD1 (5 bases). Trimming cost V 5 bases and J 8 bases, with 15 bases left between them. Per the germline V gene, CDR1 is SGHTA and CDR2 is FQGNSA. This CDR3 region has 14 residues.